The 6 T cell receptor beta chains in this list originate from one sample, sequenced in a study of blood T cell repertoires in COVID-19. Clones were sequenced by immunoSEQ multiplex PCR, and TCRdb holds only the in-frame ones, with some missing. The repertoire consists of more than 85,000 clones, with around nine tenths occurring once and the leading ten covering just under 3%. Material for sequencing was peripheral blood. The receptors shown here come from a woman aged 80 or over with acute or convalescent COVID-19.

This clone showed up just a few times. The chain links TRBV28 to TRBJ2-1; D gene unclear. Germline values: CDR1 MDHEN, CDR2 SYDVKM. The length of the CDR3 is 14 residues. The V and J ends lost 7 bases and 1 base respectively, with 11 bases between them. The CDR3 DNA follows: TGTGCCAGCACCCCTAGTCGGTCCTACAATGAGCAGTTCTTC. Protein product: CASTPSRSYNEQFF.

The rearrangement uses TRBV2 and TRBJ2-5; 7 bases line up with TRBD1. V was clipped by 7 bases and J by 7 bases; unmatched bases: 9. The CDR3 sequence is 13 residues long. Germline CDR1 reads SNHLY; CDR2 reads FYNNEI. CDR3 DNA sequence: TGTGCCAGCAAGGAAACAGGGGTGGCGACCCAGTACTTC. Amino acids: CASKETGVATQYF.

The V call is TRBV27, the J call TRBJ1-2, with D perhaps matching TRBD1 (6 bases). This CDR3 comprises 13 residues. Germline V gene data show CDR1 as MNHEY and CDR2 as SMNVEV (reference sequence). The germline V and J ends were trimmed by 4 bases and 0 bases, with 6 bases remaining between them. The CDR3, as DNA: TGTGCCAGCAGTTGGACAGCTAACTATGGCTACACCTTC. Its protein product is CASSWTANYGYTF.

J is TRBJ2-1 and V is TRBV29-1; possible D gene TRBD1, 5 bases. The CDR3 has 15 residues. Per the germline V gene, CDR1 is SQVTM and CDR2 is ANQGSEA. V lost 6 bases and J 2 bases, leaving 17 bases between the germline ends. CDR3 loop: CSVGRGRPPYNEQFF. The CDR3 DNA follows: TGCAGCGTGGGAAGGGGCCGACCCCCCTACAATGAGCAGTTCTTC.

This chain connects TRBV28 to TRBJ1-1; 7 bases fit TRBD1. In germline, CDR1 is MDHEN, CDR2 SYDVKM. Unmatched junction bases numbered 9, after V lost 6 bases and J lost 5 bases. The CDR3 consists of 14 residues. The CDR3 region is CASSTNRDSTEAFF. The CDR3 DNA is TGTGCCAGCAGCACCAACCGGGACAGTACTGAAGCTTTCTTT.

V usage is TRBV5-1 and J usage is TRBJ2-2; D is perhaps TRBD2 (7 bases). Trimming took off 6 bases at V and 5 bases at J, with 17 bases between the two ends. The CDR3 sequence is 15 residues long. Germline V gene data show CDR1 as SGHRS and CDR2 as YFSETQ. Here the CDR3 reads CASNPTGGATGELFF. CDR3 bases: TGCGCCAGCAACCCAACTGGGGGGGCTACCGGGGAGCTGTTTTTT.